The 14 T cell receptor beta chains presented below share a single source sample, sequenced in a study of regulatory T cells in long-lasting Graves disease. Time point meaning: newly diagnosed GD, antithyroid drugs for less than 3 months. Extracted RNA from PBMCs served as the source of the TCR library. Building of the TCR beta libraries involved iRepertoire HTBI primers and Arm-PCR of CDR3 regions. Each CDR3 protein is one row after TCRdb ran MiXCR on the multiplex PCR reads. The sample lists approximately 400,000 distinct CDR3 sequences, approximately 15% occurring once. These data also featured in a second study, about T cells in Graves' hyperthyroidism and ophthalmopathy.

The sample was peripheral blood mononuclear cells (PBMCs), taken at new diagnosis, from a patient treated with antithyroid drugs. The receptors were sampled from a young woman with Graves disease.

This clonotype was recorded many times. The rearrangement joins TRBV24-1 to TRBJ1-4; 10 nucleotides align to TRBD1. Germline CDR1 is KGHDR and CDR2 is SFDVKD. Trimming at V came to 4 bases and at J to 6 bases, leaving 4 bases not matched to a gene. The CDR3 spans 15 residues. CDR3: CATSESGTGDEKLFF. The CDR3 DNA is TGTGCCACCAGTGAGTCCGGGACAGGGGATGAAAAACTGTTTTTT.

This clonotype was counted a few times. The CDR3 loop is CASLRGETQYF. In DNA, the CDR3 is TGTGCCAGCCTGCGCGGGGAGACCCAGTACTTC. The rearrangement joins TRBV27 to TRBJ2-5, with D tentatively TRBD2 (5 bases). The CDR3 is 11 amino acids. CDR1 and CDR2 from the germline V gene are MNHEY and SMNVEV (reference sequence). Trimming stripped 8 bases from V and 5 bases from J, with 9 bases between.

In its sample, this clonotype was seen many times. The rearrangement joins TRBV12-3 or TRBV12-4 to TRBJ1-3; the D gene is possibly TRBD1 (5 bases). The CDR3 has 16 amino acids. The germline V and J ends were trimmed by 4 bases and 0 bases, with 13 bases remaining between them. In DNA form, the CDR3 reads TGTGCCAGCAGTTCGCAGGGCGCCGTCTCTGGAAACACCATATATTTT. It encodes CASSSQGAVSGNTIYF.

This clonotype was found many times. The chain joins TRBV20-1 to TRBJ2-7; 12 bases fit TRBD2. The length of the CDR3 is 14 residues. J lost 4 bases, V lost 0 bases, and 1 base had no gene match. Germline CDR1 and CDR2: DFQATT and SNEGSKA (reference sequence). The CDR3 loop is CSARETSGRYEQYF. In DNA form, the CDR3 reads TGCAGTGCTAGAGAGACTAGCGGGAGATACGAGCAGTACTTC.

The sample holds many counts of this clonotype. The rearrangement joins TRBV3-1 to TRBJ2-7; D is perhaps TRBD2 (5 bases). CDR3 length equals 18 residues. CDR1 LGHDT and CDR2 YNNKEL come from the germline V gene (reference sequence). V was clipped by 0 bases and J by 3 bases, with 21 bases between them. In nucleotides, the CDR3 is TGTGCCAGCAGCCAAGATGAGGCAGGCGGGTTCCTCAACTACGAGCAGTACTTC. This encodes CASSQDEAGGFLNYEQYF.

The genes are TRBV5-1 and TRBJ2-3; 7 nucleotides align to TRBD2. Germline CDR1 and CDR2: SGHRS and YFSETQ. This CDR3 has 14 residues. Trimming removed 3 bases from V and 4 bases from J; junction bases left unmatched: 5. The CDR3, as DNA: TGCGCCAGCAGCTACGGGAGCGGGGCAGATACGCAGTATTTT. It specifies CASSYGSGADTQYF.

The sample holds many counts of this clonotype. This sequence joins TRBV30 and TRBJ2-7; D is perhaps TRBD2 (6 bases). Germline-derived CDR1 and CDR2 are GTSNPN and SVGIG (reference sequence). Trimming took 2 bases from V and 3 from J, leaving 14 bases between them. The CDR3 is made up of 14 amino acids. In DNA form, the CDR3 reads TGTGCCTGGAGTCATAGCGGTTCGAACTACGAGCAGTACTTC. It codes for CAWSHSGSNYEQYF.

This clonotype was recorded many times. J is TRBJ1-2 and V is TRBV11-2; 9 bases agree with TRBD1. The germline CDR1 and CDR2 sequences are SGHAT and FQNNGV. The junction had 7 bases not matched to a gene; V was cut back by 4 bases and J by 4 bases. The CDR3 contains 15 residues. The CDR3 DNA follows: TGTGCCAGCAGCTCCTACCGGGACAGGGCCTATGGCTACACCTTC. It is translated as CASSSYRDRAYGYTF. Variable domain in full (rest from reference TRBV11-2 and TRBJ1-2): EAGVAQSPRYKIIEKRQSVAFWCNPISGHATLYWYQQILGQGPKLLIQFQNNGVVDDSQLPKDRFSAERLKGVDSTLKIQPAKLEDSAVYLCASSSYRDRAYGYTFGSGTRLTVV.

The chain combines TRBV30 with TRBJ2-2; D is uncertain. Germline CDR1 is GTSNPN and CDR2 is SVGIG (reference sequence). The ends were cut back, 5 bases at V and 4 bases at J, with 5 bases in the middle. The CDR3 runs 11 residues. CDR3 region: CAWRFTGELFF. In DNA form, the CDR3 reads TGTGCCTGGCGTTTCACCGGGGAGCTGTTTTTT.

The chain joins TRBV7-2 to TRBJ2-1, with D perhaps matching TRBD1 or TRBD2 (5 bases each). The length of the CDR3 is 17 residues. CDR1 and CDR2 (germline): SGHTA, FQGNSA. Trimming cost V 1 base and J 0 bases, with 13 bases left between them. The CDR3 region has the DNA TGTGCCAGCAGCTTAGGGGGCGGGTTGAGCTCCTACAATGAGCAGTTCTTC. As protein: CASSLGGGLSSYNEQFF.

There are many counts of this clonotype. The chain is built from TRBV10-3 and TRBJ1-1; D is uncertain. This CDR3 spans 12 amino acids. With 0 bases removed from V and 1 base from J, the gap between germline ends came to 0 bases. Germline-derived CDR1 and CDR2 are ENHRY and SYGVKD. The DNA of the CDR3 is TGTGCCATCAGTGAGTCGAACACTGAAGCTTTCTTT. Translated: CAISESNTEAFF.

The chain employs TRBV11-2 and TRBJ2-1, with TRBD2 matching over 7 bases. The CDR3 covers 19 residues. CDR1 and CDR2 (germline): SGHAT, FQNNGV. J was trimmed by 0 bases and V by 1 base; bases with no gene match: 12. The CDR3 DNA follows: TGTGCCAGCAGCTTAGTTGTTGCACTAGCGATTAGCTCCTACAATGAGCAGTTCTTC. This sequence encodes CASSLVVALAISSYNEQFF.

This clonotype turned up a few times. CDR3 in amino acids: CASSYPSRDSYEQYF. In DNA, the CDR3 is TGTGCCAGCAGTTACCCGTCCCGGGACAGCTACGAGCAGTACTTC. The chain recombines TRBV6-2 or TRBV6-3 with TRBJ2-7; 7 positions agree with TRBD1. Trimming took 2 bases from V and 3 from J; bases not matched to a gene: 7. CDR3 size: 15 residues. Germline loops: CDR1 MNHEY, CDR2 SVGEGT.

CDR3 nucleotides: TGCAGCGTTGGACAGGGGGTCAAGTATGGCTACACCTTC. This sequence encodes CSVGQGVKYGYTF. The J gene is TRBJ1-2, the V gene TRBV29-1, with 9 nucleotides matching TRBD1. This CDR3 contains 13 residues. The ends lost 4 bases at V and 5 bases at J; junction bases unmatched: 5. The germline V gene has CDR1 SQVTM and CDR2 ANQGSEA. The whole variable domain, filled in from reference TRBV29-1 and TRBJ1-2, reads SAVISQKPSRDICQRGTSLTIQCQVDSQVTMMFWYRQQPGQSLTLIATANQGSEATYESGFVIDKFPISRPNLTFSTLTVSNMSPEDSSIYLCSVGQGVKYGYTFGSGTRLTVV.